This record looks at one T cell receptor (beta chain) sequence and its context. The data derive from a study of CD8 T cells in Susac syndrome. It was with random hexamers that roughly 0.5 to 1 ug RNA was reverse transcribed. A single record per CDR3 protein comes from TCRdb applying MiXCR to the immunoSEQ multiplex PCR reads. The sample lists about 150,000 distinct CDR3 sequences, approximately 94% occurring once. The CDR3 extends over 13 amino acids. The V end lost 3 bases, the J end lost 2 bases, and 9 bases lay between the germline ends. The V gene's germline CDR1 is SQVTM and CDR2 ANQGSEA. The receptor was isolated from a human donor with Susac syndrome. This chain joins TRBV29-1 and TRBJ2-3; a weak D match, TRBD1 (6 bases). The sequenced sample consisted of CD4+ T cells from PBMCs. DNA for the CDR3: TGCAGCGTTGAGGGGGCCTTCACAGATACGCAGTATTTT. Protein product: CSVEGAFTDTQYF.